What follows are 12 T cell receptor beta chains derived from one specimen sequenced in a study of shared clonotypes between healthy human individuals. Assay used: immunoSEQ multiplex PCR; TCRdb lists only in-frame clones, some missing. The sample contains about 2.4 million clones, under 95% of which appear only once. The specimen sequenced was naive CD4+ T cells from PBMCs. Specified subset: CD45RA+ positively selected. These TCRs come from a man between 18 and 35 years old in good health. Some clones in this sample may be carry-over from other donors' samples.

CDR3 bases: TGTGCCAGCAGCTTACGACTAGCGGGAGACGATGAGCAGTTCTTC. It codes for CASSLRLAGDDEQFF. The rearrangement uses TRBV7-9 and TRBJ2-1; 12 bases fit TRBD2. This CDR3 region has 15 residues. Germline V gene sequence: CDR1 SEHNR, CDR2 FQNEAQ (reference sequence). V gave up 2 bases and J gave up 8 bases; unmatched junction bases: 4.

In the case of this clone: At the DNA level, this CDR3 is encoded by other sequences in the same sample as well. The chain joins TRBV6-6 to TRBJ1-5; D unresolved. Germline values: CDR1 MNHNY, CDR2 SVGAGI (reference sequence). The germline V and J ends were trimmed by 0 bases and 1 base, with 4 bases remaining between them. The CDR3 loop spans 14 amino acids. Here the CDR3 reads CASSYSGSNQPQHF. CDR3 bases: TGTGCCAGCAGTTACTCCGGGAGCAATCAGCCCCAGCATTTT.

The chain has TRBV28 and TRBJ2-7; a possible D gene is TRBD2 (7 bases). From germline, CDR1 is MDHEN and CDR2 SYDVKM. The CDR3 spans 11 residues. V shed 6 bases and J shed 9 bases, with 12 bases lying between them. The CDR3, as DNA: TGTGCCAGCAGAGGGGGGGAGGGGCAGTACTTC. It yields the protein CASRGGEGQYF.

This clone was counted only a few times. This chain joins TRBV9 and TRBJ1-5; D not certain. The germline V gene encodes CDR1 SGDLS and CDR2 YYNGEE. The CDR3 length is 10 residues. V lost 4 bases and J lost 7, with 3 bases in between. CDR3 nucleotides: TGTGCCAGCAGCTCCCAGCCCCAGCATTTT. Its translation is CASSSQPQHF.

The chain employs TRBV27 and TRBJ1-2; unclear D gene. The CDR3 loop spans 15 amino acids. The ends were cut back, 4 bases at V and 4 bases at J, with 16 bases in the middle. Germline V gene sequence: CDR1 MNHEY, CDR2 SMNVEV (reference sequence). The CDR3 nucleotides are TGTGCCAGCAGTTCTTCCGGCCGTGTGGGCTATGGCTACACCTTC. As protein: CASSSSGRVGYGYTF.

V and J are TRBV5-1 and TRBJ2-7; D perhaps matches TRBD1 (5 bases). The length of the CDR3 is 14 residues. Trimming removed 4 bases at V and 0 bases at J, with 11 bases between. In germline, CDR1 is SGHRS, CDR2 YFSETQ. The CDR3 nucleotides read TGCGCCAGCAGCGAGACAGTACCCTCCTACGAGCAGTACTTC. Its protein product is CASSETVPSYEQYF.

The DNA of the CDR3 is TGTGCCAGCAGCCAAGGACGCGGGAGGGCTGGGGCCAACGTCCTGACTTTC. Translated, it gives CASSQGRGRAGANVLTF. V usage is TRBV14 and J usage is TRBJ2-6; 9 positions agree with TRBD2. V lost 1 base, J lost 2 bases, and 3 bases stayed unmatched. The CDR3 runs 17 residues. CDR1 is SGHDN and CDR2 is FVKESK in the germline V gene. Together with reference TRBV14 and TRBJ2-6, the CDR3 gives the full variable domain: EAGVTQFPSHSVIEKGQTVTLRCDPISGHDNLYWYRRVMGKEIKFLLHFVKESKQDESGMPNNRFLAERTGGTYSTLKVQPAELEDSGVYFCASSQGRGRAGANVLTFGAGSRLTVL.

Points on this clone: Other DNA sequences in the same sample also yield this CDR3. The rearrangement joins TRBV15 to TRBJ2-7; D gene unclear. The CDR3 extends over 11 amino acids. V was trimmed by 1 base and J by 4 bases, leaving 2 bases between them. Germline V lookup: CDR1 LNHNV, CDR2 YYDKDF (reference sequence). CDR3 DNA sequence: TGTGCCACCAGCAGAGGATACGAGCAGTACTTC. Its protein is CATSRGYEQYF.

CDR3 coding DNA: TGCGCCAGCAGCTTGTTTGGGGCACCAAACTCCTACAATGAGCAGTTCTTC. Translating gives CASSLFGAPNSYNEQFF. V and J are TRBV5-1 and TRBJ2-1; tentative D call: TRBD1 (5 bases). V was shortened by 1 base and J by 0 bases, with 14 bases between the two germline ends. The CDR3 has 17 residues. The germline V gene has CDR1 SGHRS and CDR2 YFSETQ.

The chain links TRBV19 to TRBJ1-2, with TRBD1 identical over 10 bases. The germline V gene has CDR1 LNHDA and CDR2 SQIVND (reference sequence). The CDR3 sequence is 15 residues long. V was clipped by 6 bases and J by 8 bases; unmatched bases: 12. The CDR3 DNA reads as TGTGCCAGTAGGACACGGACAGGGGGAAGGGACGGCTACACCTTC. Amino acid sequence: CASRTRTGGRDGYTF.

The chain links TRBV18 to TRBJ2-3; no clear D. Germline CDR1 and CDR2: KGHSH and LQKENI. Trimming took 1 base from V and 0 from J, leaving 8 bases between them. CDR3 length: 15 residues. This CDR3 is CASSPQVLSTDTQYF. DNA of the CDR3: TGTGCCAGCTCACCACAGGTTCTTAGCACAGATACGCAGTATTTT.

The count of this clone is one. The V gene is TRBV7-2, the J gene TRBJ2-3; 7 bases map to TRBD2. The CDR3 has 15 amino acids. V shed 5 bases, J shed 4 bases, and the junction held 9 bases outside the gene matches. Germline lookup yields CDR1 SGHTA and CDR2 FQGNSA. The CDR3 is CASSLDTGGPDTQYF. CDR3 DNA: TGTGCCAGCAGCCTCGACACGGGGGGACCAGATACGCAGTATTTT.